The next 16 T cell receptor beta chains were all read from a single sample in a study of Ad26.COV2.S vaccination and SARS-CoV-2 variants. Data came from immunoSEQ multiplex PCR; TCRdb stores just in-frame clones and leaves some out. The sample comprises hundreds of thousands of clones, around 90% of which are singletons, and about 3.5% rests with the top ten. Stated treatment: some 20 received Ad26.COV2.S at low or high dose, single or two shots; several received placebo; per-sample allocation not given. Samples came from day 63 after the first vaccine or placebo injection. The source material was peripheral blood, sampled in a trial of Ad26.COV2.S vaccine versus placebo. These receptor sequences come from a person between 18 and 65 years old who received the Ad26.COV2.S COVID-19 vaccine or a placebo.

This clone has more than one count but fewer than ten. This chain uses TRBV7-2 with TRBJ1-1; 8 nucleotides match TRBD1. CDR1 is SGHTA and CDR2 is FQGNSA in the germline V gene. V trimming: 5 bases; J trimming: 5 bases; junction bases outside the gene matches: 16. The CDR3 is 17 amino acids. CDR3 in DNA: TGTGCCAGCAGCCACCCCTCCCGAGGACAGGGTGGAACTGAAGCTTTCTTT. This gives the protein CASSHPSRGQGGTEAFF.

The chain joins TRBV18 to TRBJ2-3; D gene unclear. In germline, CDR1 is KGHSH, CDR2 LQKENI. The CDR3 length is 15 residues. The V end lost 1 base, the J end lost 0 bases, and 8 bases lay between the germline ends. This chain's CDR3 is CASSPRKGSTDTQYF. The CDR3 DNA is TGTGCCAGCTCACCACGTAAGGGAAGCACAGATACGCAGTATTTT.

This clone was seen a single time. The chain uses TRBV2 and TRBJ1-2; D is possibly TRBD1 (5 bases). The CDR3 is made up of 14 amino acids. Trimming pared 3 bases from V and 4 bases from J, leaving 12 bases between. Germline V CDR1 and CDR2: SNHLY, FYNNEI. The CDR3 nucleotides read TGTGCCAGCAGTGACCGGGGCGCCAGCTATGGCTACACCTTC. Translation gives CASSDRGASYGYTF. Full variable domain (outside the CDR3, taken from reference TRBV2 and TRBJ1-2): EPEVTQTPSHQVTQMGQEVILRCVPISNHLYFYWYRQILGQKVEFLVSFYNNEISEKSEIFDDQFSVERPDGSNFTLKIRSTKLEDSAMYFCASSDRGASYGYTFGSGTRLTVV.

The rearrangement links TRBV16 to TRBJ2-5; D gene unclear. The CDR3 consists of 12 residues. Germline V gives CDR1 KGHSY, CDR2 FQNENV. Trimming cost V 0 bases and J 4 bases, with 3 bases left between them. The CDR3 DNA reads TGTGCCAGCAGCCAATCGGCAGAGACCCAGTACTTC. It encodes CASSQSAETQYF.

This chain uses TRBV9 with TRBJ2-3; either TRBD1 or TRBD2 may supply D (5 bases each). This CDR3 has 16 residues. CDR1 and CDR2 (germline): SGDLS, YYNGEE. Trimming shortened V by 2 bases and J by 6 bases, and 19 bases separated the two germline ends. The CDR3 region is CASSVGRGGGIDTQYF. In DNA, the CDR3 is TGTGCCAGCAGCGTGGGTAGGGGTGGGGGAATCGATACGCAGTATTTT.

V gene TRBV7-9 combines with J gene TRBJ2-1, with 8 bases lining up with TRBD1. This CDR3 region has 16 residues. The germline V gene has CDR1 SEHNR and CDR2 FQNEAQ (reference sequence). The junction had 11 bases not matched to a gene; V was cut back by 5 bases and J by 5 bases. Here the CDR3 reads CASSPRQGRNHNEQFF. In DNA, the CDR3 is TGTGCCAGCAGCCCCCGACAGGGGCGGAATCACAATGAGCAGTTCTTC.

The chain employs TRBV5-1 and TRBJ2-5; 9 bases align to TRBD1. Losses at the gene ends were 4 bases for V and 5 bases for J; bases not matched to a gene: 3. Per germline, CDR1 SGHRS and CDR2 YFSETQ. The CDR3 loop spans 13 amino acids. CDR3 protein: CASSTGGGETQYF. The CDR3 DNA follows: TGCGCCAGCAGCACAGGGGGCGGGGAGACCCAGTACTTC.

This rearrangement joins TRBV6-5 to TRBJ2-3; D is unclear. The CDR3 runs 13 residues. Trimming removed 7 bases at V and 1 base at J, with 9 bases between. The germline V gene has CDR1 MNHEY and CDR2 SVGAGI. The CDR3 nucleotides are TGTGCCAGCAAACTTAGGGGCACAGATACGCAGTATTTT. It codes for CASKLRGTDTQYF.

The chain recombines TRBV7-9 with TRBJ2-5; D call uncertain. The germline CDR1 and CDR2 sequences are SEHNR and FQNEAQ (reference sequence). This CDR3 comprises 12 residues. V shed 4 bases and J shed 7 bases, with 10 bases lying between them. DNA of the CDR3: TGTGCCAGCAGCTCCCCCCTGGGGACCCAGTACTTC. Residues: CASSSPLGTQYF. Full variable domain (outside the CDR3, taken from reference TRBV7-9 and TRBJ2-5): DTGVSQNPRHKITKRGQNVTFRCDPISEHNRLYWYRQTLGQGPEFLTYFQNEAQLEKSRLLSDRFSAERPKGSFSTLEIQRTEQGDSAMYLCASSSPLGTQYFGPGTRLLVL.

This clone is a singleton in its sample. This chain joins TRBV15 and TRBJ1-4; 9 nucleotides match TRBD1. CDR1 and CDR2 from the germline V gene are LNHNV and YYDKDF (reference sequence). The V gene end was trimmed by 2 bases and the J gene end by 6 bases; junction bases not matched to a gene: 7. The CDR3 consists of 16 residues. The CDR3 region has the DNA TGTGCCACCAGCAGACCCTACAGGGGGCTTCATGAAAAACTGTTTTTT. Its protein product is CATSRPYRGLHEKLFF. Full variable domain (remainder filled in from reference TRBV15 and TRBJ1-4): DAMVIQNPRYQVTQFGKPVTLSCSQTLNHNVMYWYQQKSSQAPKLLFHYYDKDFNNEADTPDNFQSRRPNTSFCFLDIRSPGLGDTAMYLCATSRPYRGLHEKLFFGSGTQLSVL.

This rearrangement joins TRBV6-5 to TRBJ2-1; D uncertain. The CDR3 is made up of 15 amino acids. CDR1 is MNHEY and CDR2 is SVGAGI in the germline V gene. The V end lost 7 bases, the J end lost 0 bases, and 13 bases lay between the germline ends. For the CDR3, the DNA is TGTGCCAGCAACCCTAGGACGGACTCCTACAATGAGCAGTTCTTC. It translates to CASNPRTDSYNEQFF.

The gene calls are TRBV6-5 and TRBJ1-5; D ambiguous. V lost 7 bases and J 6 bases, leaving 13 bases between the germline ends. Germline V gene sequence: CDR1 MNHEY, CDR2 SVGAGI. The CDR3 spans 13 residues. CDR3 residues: CASKEILGQPQHF. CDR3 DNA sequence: TGTGCCAGCAAGGAGATCCTTGGTCAGCCCCAGCATTTT.

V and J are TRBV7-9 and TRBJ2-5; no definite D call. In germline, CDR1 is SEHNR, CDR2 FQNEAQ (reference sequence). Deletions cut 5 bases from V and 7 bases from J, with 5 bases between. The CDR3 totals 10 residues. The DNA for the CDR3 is TGTGCCAGCAGCGGGTGGACCCAGTACTTC. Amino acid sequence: CASSGWTQYF.

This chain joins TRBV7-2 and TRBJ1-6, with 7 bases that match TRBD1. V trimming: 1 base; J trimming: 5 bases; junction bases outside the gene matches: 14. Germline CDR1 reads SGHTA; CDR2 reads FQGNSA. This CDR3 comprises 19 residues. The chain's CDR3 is CASSLVPLRQGWDNSPLHF. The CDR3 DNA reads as TGTGCCAGCAGCTTAGTCCCACTCAGACAGGGTTGGGATAATTCACCCCTCCACTTT.

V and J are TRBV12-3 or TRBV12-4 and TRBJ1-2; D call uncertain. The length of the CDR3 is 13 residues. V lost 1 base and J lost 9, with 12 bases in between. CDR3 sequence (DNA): TGTGCCAGCAGTTTAGTTCGCCCTACCAGCTACACCTTC. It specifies CASSLVRPTSYTF.

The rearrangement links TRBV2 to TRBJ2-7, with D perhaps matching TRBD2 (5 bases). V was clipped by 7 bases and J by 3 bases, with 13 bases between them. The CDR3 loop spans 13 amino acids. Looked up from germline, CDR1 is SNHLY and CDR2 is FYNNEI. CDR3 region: CASKAAPYYEQYF. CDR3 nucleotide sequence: TGTGCCAGCAAAGCGGCCCCGTACTACGAGCAGTACTTC. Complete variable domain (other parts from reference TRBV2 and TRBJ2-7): EPEVTQTPSHQVTQMGQEVILRCVPISNHLYFYWYRQILGQKVEFLVSFYNNEISEKSEIFDDQFSVERPDGSNFTLKIRSTKLEDSAMYFCASKAAPYYEQYFGPGTRLTVT.